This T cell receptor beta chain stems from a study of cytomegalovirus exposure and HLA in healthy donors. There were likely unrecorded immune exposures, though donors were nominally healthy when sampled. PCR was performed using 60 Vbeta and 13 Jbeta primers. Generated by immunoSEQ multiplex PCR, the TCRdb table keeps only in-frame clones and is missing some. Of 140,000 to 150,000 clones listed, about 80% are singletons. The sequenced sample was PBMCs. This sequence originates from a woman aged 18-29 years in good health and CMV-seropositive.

The CDR3 is CASSLGPQFYEQYF. Written as DNA, the CDR3 is TGTGCCAGCAGCTTAGGGCCGCAGTTCTACGAGCAGTACTTC. This chain links TRBV11-2 with TRBJ2-7; D is undetermined. Trimming stripped 1 base from V and 3 bases from J, with 10 bases between. This CDR3 contains 14 residues. Germline CDR1 is SGHAT and CDR2 is FQNNGV.